The 2 T cell receptor beta chains below were found in one sample sequenced in a study of Graves' ophthalmopathy and Graves' hyperthyroidism. RNA transcripts served as template for amplifying TCR beta CDR3 sequences. Second-round multiplex PCR came after a first-round RT-PCR that employed HTBI primers. Using its own MiXCR run on the multiplex PCR reads, TCRdb lists one record per CDR3 protein. This table has hundreds of thousands of distinct CDR3 sequences, 20% to 25% appearing once. The sample consisted of peripheral blood. These receptors all come from a woman in her late teens or twenties with stable Graves' hyperthyroidism. Some clones in this sample may be carry-over from other donors' samples.

This clonotype was counted many times. V gene TRBV5-1 combines with J gene TRBJ1-6; 9 bases are a match to TRBD1. Germline-derived CDR1 and CDR2 are SGHRS and YFSETQ. After removal of 1 base from V and 0 bases from J, the junction contained 5 bases not matched to a gene. CDR3 length equals 18 residues. The CDR3 DNA is TGCGCCAGCAGCTTGCTTGGACAGGGGTACTCCTATAATTCACCCCTCCACTTT. Translation: CASSLLGQGYSYNSPLHF.

This clonotype has more than one count but fewer than ten. The rearrangement joins TRBV27 to TRBJ1-4; perhaps TRBD1 as D (6 bases). With 6 bases removed from V and 0 bases from J, the gap between germline ends came to 11 bases. Per the germline V gene, CDR1 is MNHEY and CDR2 is SMNVEV (reference sequence). This CDR3 comprises 15 residues. CDR3 protein: CASRPWTATNEKLFF. The CDR3 region has the DNA TGTGCCAGCAGACCCTGGACAGCAACTAATGAAAAACTGTTTTTT. The full variable domain, its missing parts supplied by reference TRBV27 and TRBJ1-4, is EAQVTQNPRYLITVTGKKLTVTCSQNMNHEYMSWYRQDPGLGLRQIYYSMNVEVTDKGDVPEGYKVSRKEKRNFPLILESPSPNQTSLYFCASRPWTATNEKLFFGSGTQLSVL.